The sequence of this T cell receptor beta chain was determined in a study of cytotoxic CD8 clonotypes in ibrutinib-treated CLL. Trimming at V came to 0 bases and at J to 3 bases, leaving 4 bases not matched to a gene. The V gene's germline CDR1 is SGHRS and CDR2 YFSETQ. The CDR3 contains 15 residues. Note on this clone: What it binds is unknown.

Whole-study findings and limits: Lymph node repertoires were not studied, and sampling times were unmatched. At baseline, clonality was higher than in age-matched healthy donors and correlated with CD8+ counts.

Method: immunoSEQ multiplex PCR; TCRdb's copy keeps in-frame clones and lacks some. Of over 250,000 clones in the sample, roughly 76% were seen once. The source was PBMCs, collected at disease progression, from a patient treated with ibrutinib. V is TRBV5-1 and J is TRBJ2-7, with TRBD1 matching 9 bases. This TCR derives from a human donor with chronic lymphocytic leukemia. The CDR3 DNA reads as TGCGCCAGCAGCTTGGATGGGACAGGGCGCTACGAGCAGTACTTC. Residues: CASSLDGTGRYEQYF.